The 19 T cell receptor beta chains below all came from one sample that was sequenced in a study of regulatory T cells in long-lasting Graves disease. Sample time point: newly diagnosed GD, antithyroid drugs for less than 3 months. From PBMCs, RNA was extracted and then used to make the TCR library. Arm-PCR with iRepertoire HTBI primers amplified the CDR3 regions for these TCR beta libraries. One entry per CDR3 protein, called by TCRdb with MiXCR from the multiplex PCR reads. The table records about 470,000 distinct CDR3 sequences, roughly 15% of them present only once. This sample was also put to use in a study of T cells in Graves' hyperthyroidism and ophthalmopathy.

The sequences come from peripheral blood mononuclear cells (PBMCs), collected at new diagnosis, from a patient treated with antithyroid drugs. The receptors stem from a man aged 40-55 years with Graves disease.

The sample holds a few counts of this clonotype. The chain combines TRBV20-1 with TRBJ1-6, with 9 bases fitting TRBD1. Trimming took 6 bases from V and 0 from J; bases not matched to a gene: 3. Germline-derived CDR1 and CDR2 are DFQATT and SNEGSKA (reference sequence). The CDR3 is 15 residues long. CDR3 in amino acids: CSASDRGSYNSPLHF. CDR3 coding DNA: TGCAGTGCCTCGGACAGGGGCTCCTATAATTCACCCCTCCACTTT.

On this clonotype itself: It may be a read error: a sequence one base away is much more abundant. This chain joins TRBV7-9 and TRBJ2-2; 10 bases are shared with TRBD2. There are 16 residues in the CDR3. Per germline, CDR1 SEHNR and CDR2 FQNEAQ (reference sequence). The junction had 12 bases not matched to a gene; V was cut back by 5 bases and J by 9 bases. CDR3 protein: CASSPASGRWTRELFF. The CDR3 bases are TGTGCCAGCAGCCCCGCTAGCGGGAGATGGACCCGGGAGCTGTTTTTT.

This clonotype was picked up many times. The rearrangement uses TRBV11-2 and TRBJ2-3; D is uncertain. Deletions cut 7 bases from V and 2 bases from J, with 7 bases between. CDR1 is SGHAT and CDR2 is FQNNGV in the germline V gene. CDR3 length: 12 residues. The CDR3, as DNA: TGTGCCAGCACCCTGAACACAGATACGCAGTATTTT. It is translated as CASTLNTDTQYF.

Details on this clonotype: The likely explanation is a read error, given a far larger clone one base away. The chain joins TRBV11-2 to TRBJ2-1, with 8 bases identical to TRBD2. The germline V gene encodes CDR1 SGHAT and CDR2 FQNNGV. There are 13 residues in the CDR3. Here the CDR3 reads CAGSLDPRLARFF. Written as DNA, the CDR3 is TGTGCCGGCAGCTTAGATCCGAGACTAGCGCGGTTCTTC.

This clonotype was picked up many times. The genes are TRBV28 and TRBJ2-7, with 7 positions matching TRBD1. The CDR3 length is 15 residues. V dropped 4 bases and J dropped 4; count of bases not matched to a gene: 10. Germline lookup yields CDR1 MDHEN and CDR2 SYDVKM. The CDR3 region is CASSYSTRGTYEQYF. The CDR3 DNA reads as TGTGCCAGCAGTTACTCGACCAGGGGGACGTACGAGCAGTACTTC.

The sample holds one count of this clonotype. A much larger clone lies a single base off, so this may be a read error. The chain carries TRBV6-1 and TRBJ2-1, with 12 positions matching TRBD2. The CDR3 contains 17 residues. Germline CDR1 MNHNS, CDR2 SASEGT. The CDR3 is CASMARTSGISCNEQFF. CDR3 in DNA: TGTGCCAGCATGGCGCGGACTAGCGGGATCTCCTGCAATGAGCAGTTCTTC.

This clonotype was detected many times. CDR3 sequence: CASNGNKDTQYF. CDR3 sequence (DNA): TGTGCCAGCAATGGAAACAAGGATACGCAGTATTTT. The V and J genes are TRBV2 and TRBJ2-3; D is undetermined. Germline V gene lookup returns CDR1 SNHLY and CDR2 FYNNEI. Trimming removed 7 bases at V and 6 bases at J, with 11 bases between. There are 12 residues in the CDR3.

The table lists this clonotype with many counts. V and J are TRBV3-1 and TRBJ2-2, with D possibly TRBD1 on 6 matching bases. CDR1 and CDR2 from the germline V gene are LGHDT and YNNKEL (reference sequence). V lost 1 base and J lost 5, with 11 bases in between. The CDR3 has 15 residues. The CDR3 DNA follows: TGTGCCAGCAGCCAAGCCAGGGGAAGGACCGGGGAGCTGTTTTTT. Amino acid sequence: CASSQARGRTGELFF.

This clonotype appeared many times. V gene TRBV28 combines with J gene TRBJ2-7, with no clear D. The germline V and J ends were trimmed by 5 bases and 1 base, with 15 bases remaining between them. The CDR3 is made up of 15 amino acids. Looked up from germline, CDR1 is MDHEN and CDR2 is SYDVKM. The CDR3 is CASSDPGPPSYEQYF. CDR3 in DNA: TGTGCCAGCAGTGACCCCGGGCCTCCATCCTACGAGCAGTACTTC.

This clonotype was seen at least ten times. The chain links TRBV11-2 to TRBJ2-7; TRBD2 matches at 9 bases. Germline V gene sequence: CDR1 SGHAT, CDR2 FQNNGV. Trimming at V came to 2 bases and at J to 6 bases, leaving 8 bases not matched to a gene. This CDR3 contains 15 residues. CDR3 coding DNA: TGTGCCAGCAGCTTATCGGCGGGAGGGTTCTCCGAGCAGTACTTC. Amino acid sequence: CASSLSAGGFSEQYF.

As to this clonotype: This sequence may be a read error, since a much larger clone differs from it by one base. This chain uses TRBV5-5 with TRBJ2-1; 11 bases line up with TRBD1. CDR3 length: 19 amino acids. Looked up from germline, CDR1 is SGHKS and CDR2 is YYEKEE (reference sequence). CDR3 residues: CASGIKGQGAHAGYNGQFF. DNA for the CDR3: TGTGCCAGCGGAATTAAAGGACAGGGGGCGCATGCCGGCTACAATGGGCAGTTCTTC.

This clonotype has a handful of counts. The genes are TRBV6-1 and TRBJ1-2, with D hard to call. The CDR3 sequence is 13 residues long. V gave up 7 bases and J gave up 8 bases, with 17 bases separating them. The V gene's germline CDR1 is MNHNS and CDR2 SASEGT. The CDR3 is CASTDNLYGGYTF. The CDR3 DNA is TGTGCCAGCACCGATAATCTTTATGGGGGCTACACCTTC.

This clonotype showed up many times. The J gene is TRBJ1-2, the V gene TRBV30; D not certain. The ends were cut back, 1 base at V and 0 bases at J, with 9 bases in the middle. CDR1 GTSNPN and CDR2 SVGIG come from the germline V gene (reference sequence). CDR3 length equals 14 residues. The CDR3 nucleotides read TGTGCCTGGAGTGCGAGAATAACTAACTATGGCTACACCTTC. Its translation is CAWSARITNYGYTF. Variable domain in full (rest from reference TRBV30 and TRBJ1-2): SQTIHQWPATLVQPVGSPLSLECTVEGTSNPNLYWYRQAAGRGLQLLFYSVGIGQISSEVPQNLSASRPQDRQFILSSKKLLLSDSGFYLCAWSARITNYGYTFGSGTRLTVV.

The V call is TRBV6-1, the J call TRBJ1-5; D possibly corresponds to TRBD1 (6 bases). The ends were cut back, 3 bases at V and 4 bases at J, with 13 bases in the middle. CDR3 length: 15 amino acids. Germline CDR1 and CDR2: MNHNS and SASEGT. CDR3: CASSEDGGRNQPQHF. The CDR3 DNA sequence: TGTGCCAGCAGTGAGGATGGGGGGCGGAATCAGCCCCAGCATTTT.

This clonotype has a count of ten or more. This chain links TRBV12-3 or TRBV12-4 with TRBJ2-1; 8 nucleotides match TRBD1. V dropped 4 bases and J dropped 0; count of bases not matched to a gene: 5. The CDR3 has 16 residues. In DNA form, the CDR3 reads TGTGCCAGCAGTTCGAGACAGGGGCCCTCCTACAATGAGCAGTTCTTC. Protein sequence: CASSSRQGPSYNEQFF.

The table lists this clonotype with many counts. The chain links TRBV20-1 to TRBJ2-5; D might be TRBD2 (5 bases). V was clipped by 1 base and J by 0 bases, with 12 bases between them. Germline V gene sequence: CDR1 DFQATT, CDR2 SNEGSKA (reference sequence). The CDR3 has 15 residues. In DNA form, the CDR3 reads TGCAGTGCTAGAGGGAAGAGCGGAAACCAAGAGACCCAGTACTTC. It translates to CSARGKSGNQETQYF.

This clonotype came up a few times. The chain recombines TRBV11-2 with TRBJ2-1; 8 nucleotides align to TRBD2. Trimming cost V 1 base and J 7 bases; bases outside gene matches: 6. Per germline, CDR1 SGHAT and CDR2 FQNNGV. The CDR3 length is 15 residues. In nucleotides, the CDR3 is TGTGCCAGCAGCTTAGTTCGCGGGAGGTGGAATGAGCAGTTCTTC. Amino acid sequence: CASSLVRGRWNEQFF.

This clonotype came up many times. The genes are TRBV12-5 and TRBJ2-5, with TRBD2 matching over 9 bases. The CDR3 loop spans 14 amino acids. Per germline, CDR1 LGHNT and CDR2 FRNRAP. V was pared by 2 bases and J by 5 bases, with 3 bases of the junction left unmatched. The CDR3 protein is CASGLSAGGETQYF. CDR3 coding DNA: TGTGCTAGTGGTTTGTCCGCGGGGGGGGAGACCCAGTACTTC.

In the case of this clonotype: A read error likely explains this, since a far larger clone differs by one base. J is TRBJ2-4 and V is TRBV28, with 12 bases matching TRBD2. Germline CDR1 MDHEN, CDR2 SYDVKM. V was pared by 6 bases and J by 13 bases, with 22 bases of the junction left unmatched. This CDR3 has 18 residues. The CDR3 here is CASRGPELAGGSYNEQYF. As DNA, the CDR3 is TGTGCCAGCAGGGGCCCGGAACTAGCGGGAGGCTCCTACAATGAGCAGTACTTC.